This T cell receptor beta chain was obtained from a study of early T cells in non-severe SARS-CoV-2 infection. Study information: It was bulk RNA from unsorted whole blood that was sequenced, and the chains were unpaired. General study points: There was a bias toward anti-spike CD8 responses in VDJdb matching, which missed private and CD4 specificities.

There are many counts of this clonotype. The antigen is undetermined. Trimming cost V 3 bases and J 8 bases, with 13 bases left between them. Germline V gives CDR1 SGHDN, CDR2 FVKESK. The CDR3 sequence is 13 residues long. cDNA molecules, individually, were tagged with unique molecular identifiers. TCRdb reanalysed the 5' RACE reads using MiXCR and keeps one entry per CDR3 protein. The sample records tens of thousands of distinct CDR3 sequences, roughly 9.2% being singletons. The origin of this receptor is an adult who was a healthcare worker with PCR-confirmed SARS-CoV-2 infection or an uninfected control (not recorded which). The sample was whole blood. The chain recombines TRBV14 with TRBJ1-2; a possible D gene is TRBD1 (6 bases). The CDR3 is CASSQEGVAGYTF. CDR3 nucleotide sequence: TGTGCCAGCAGCCAGGAGGGGGTCGCGGGCTACACCTTC.